This TCR beta chain was recorded in a study of T-cell reconstitution after alpha-beta-depleted transplantation in children. This clonotype was recorded a few times. Unique molecular identifiers were incorporated when the TCRbeta library was constructed. TCRdb fed the PCR reads into MiXCR, producing one record per CDR3 protein. The sample has hundreds of thousands of distinct CDR3 sequences, roughly an eighth seen once. Sequencing was performed on PBMCs from the stem cell graft donor, taken from the stem cell graft. The sequence was obtained from a human donor who donated a stem cell graft to a child with combined immunodeficiency.

Here the CDR3 reads CASSQDTIRGIDYGYTF. The DNA of the CDR3 is TGCGCCAGCAGCCAAGATACAATCAGGGGGATAGACTATGGCTACACCTTC. The genes are TRBV4-3 and TRBJ1-2; 7 bases are shared with TRBD1. CDR1 is LGHNA, CDR2 YSLEER, per germline. The V and J ends lost 0 bases and 3 bases, in that order; junction bases with no gene match: 10. The CDR3 runs 17 residues.